The 5 T cell receptor beta chains below were found in one sample sequenced in a study of blood T cell repertoires in COVID-19 (TCRdb year 2020). The library was built by means of the immunoSEQ multiplex PCR assay. TCRdb retrieved this table from immuneACCESS and kept in-frame rearrangements only. Not all clones are present; in checked studies, unresolved V genes account for under half, and no reason is known for the remainder. Across this sample there are approximately 360,000 clones, with around 87% seen only once. Jointly, the top ten make up 1.5% to 2.5% of the sample. Sample: PBMCs or T cells enriched from blood (not recorded which). These receptors all stem from a middle-aged man in a cohort exposed to, infected with or recovered from COVID-19 (not recorded which).

This chain joins TRBV5-6 and TRBJ2-5, with a weak D call TRBD1 (5 bases). Trimming cost V 0 bases and J 5 bases, with 8 bases left between them. The CDR3 loop spans 13 amino acids. The V gene's germline CDR1 is SGHDT and CDR2 YYEEEE. The CDR3 spells CASSLGRAETQYF. In DNA form, the CDR3 reads TGTGCCAGCAGCTTGGGCAGGGCCGAGACCCAGTACTTC.

This chain uses TRBV7-9 with TRBJ2-5, with 9 bases lining up with TRBD2. The CDR3 has 16 amino acids. The germline V gene has CDR1 SEHNR and CDR2 FQNEAQ (reference sequence). V shed 2 bases and J 5 bases; nucleotides not matched to a gene: 9. Written as DNA, the CDR3 is TGTGCCAGCAGCTTATGGGCGGGAGGGCCCTCGGAGACCCAGTACTTC. Translated, it gives CASSLWAGGPSETQYF.

This chain uses TRBV3-1 (or the pseudogene TRBV3-2) with TRBJ1-4; D not resolved. The V gene's germline CDR1 is LGHDT and CDR2 YNNKEL (reference sequence). V lost 0 bases and J lost 8, with 13 bases in between. The CDR3 spans 15 residues. The CDR3 nucleotides read TGTGCCAGCAGCCAAGATGCCAGGTATAGGGAAAAACTGTTTTTT. Protein sequence: CASSQDARYREKLFF.

This chain joins TRBV4-1 and TRBJ2-4; 11 nucleotides match TRBD2. CDR1 is MGHRA and CDR2 is YSYEKL in the germline V gene. CDR3 length: 18 amino acids. The V segment lost 1 base and the J segment 0 bases; nucleotides outside the gene matches: 5. CDR3 sequence (DNA): TGCGCCAGCAGCCAAGGATCTCTAGCGGGAGGAGCCAAAAACATTCAGTACTTC. As protein: CASSQGSLAGGAKNIQYF.

This chain uses TRBV6-1 with TRBJ1-2, with a possible D match to TRBD1 (6 bases). Germline CDR1 and CDR2: MNHNS and SASEGT. The CDR3 runs 19 residues. Trimming pared 2 bases from V and 9 bases from J, leaving 31 bases between. As DNA, the CDR3 is TGTGCCAGCAGTGAACCACTCGGGGACACGGGCCCAAGAAATTTTCGCTACACCTTC. Translating gives CASSEPLGDTGPRNFRYTF.